The 27 T cell receptor beta chains below come from one sample, sequenced in a study of identical twins. TCRdb recomputed calls from the 5' RACE reads with MiXCR, one row per CDR3 protein. Among around 1.7 million distinct CDR3 sequences listed, less than 40% were seen once. The sample taken for sequencing was cord blood. These TCRs come from a newborn girl in good health.

This clonotype was observed a handful of times. The V and J genes are TRBV12-5 and TRBJ2-1; D possibly corresponds to TRBD1 (6 bases). CDR3 length equals 15 residues. Germline CDR1 reads LGHNT; CDR2 reads FRNRAP. Trimming removed 2 bases at V and 5 bases at J, with 13 bases between. CDR3 amino acids: CASGLTLGHDNEQFF. The CDR3 DNA is TGTGCTAGTGGTTTGACACTGGGACACGACAATGAGCAGTTCTTC.

The chain couples TRBV15 to TRBJ2-7, with D tentatively TRBD2 (6 bases). Germline loops: CDR1 LNHNV, CDR2 YYDKDF (reference sequence). The CDR3 length is 15 residues. Trimming cost V 0 bases and J 0 bases, with 9 bases left between them. The DNA of the CDR3 is TGTGCCACCAGCAGAGATCCCGGGAGCTCCTACGAGCAGTACTTC. This sequence encodes CATSRDPGSSYEQYF.

The chain is built from TRBV11-2 and TRBJ2-1; TRBD2 agrees at 8 bases. The CDR3 length is 16 residues. V was pared by 1 base and J by 7 bases, with 9 bases of the junction left unmatched. CDR1 SGHAT and CDR2 FQNNGV come from the germline V gene. CDR3 DNA: TGTGCCAGCAGCTTAGCGGGTAGCGGGGTGGGAAATGAGCAGTTCTTC. This translates into CASSLAGSGVGNEQFF.

The V call is TRBV20-1, the J call TRBJ1-6, with D unclear. V shed 6 bases and J shed 7 bases, with 16 bases lying between them. The CDR3 length is 14 residues. The germline gives CDR1 DFQATT, CDR2 SNEGSKA (reference sequence). For the CDR3, the DNA is TGCAGTGCCCCGGTCCGGGAAGGGAATTCACCCCTCCACTTT. This translates into CSAPVREGNSPLHF.

The chain carries TRBV2 and TRBJ2-1; possibly TRBD2 for D (5 bases). Germline lookup yields CDR1 SNHLY and CDR2 FYNNEI. The CDR3 totals 17 residues. The germline V and J ends were trimmed by 8 bases and 0 bases, with 20 bases remaining between them. The CDR3 loop is CASFRASSGPSYNEQFF. DNA for the CDR3: TGTGCCAGCTTTCGAGCTTCGAGCGGTCCCTCCTACAATGAGCAGTTCTTC.

The chain links TRBV5-1 to TRBJ2-1, with TRBD2 matching over 13 bases. The CDR3 extends over 19 amino acids. V dropped 0 bases and J dropped 1; count of bases not matched to a gene: 7. CDR1 and CDR2 from the germline V gene are SGHRS and YFSETQ. CDR3 coding DNA: TGCGCCAGCAGCTTGGGACTAGCGGGAGGAAAAGGATCCTACAATGAGCAGTTCTTC. Translated: CASSLGLAGGKGSYNEQFF.

The chain joins TRBV7-2 to TRBJ1-2; D remains ambiguous. The V gene lost 1 base and the J gene lost 8 bases, with 8 bases spanning the gap. In germline, CDR1 is SGHTA, CDR2 FQGNSA. The CDR3 covers 12 residues. CDR3 nucleotides: TGTGCCAGCAGCTTAGTTGGCTGGGGCTACACCTTC. As protein: CASSLVGWGYTF.

This clonotype turned up a few times. The chain employs TRBV15 and TRBJ2-1; 9 nucleotides align to TRBD2. V shed 5 bases and J 0 bases; nucleotides not matched to a gene: 5. Germline lookup yields CDR1 LNHNV and CDR2 YYDKDF (reference sequence). This CDR3 comprises 16 residues. The CDR3, as DNA: TGTGCCACCAGCGGACAGACTAGCGGCTCCTACAATGAGCAGTTCTTC. Protein product: CATSGQTSGSYNEQFF.

The CDR3 protein is CATSGGGYGYNEQFF. DNA of the CDR3: TGTGCCACCAGTGGTGGCGGGTACGGCTACAATGAGCAGTTCTTC. The chain uses TRBV24-1 and TRBJ2-1; D is possibly TRBD2 (5 bases). Germline V CDR1 and CDR2: KGHDR, SFDVKD. The CDR3 consists of 15 residues. The ends were cut back, 5 bases at V and 3 bases at J, with 13 bases in the middle.

This clonotype was detected a few times. This chain links TRBV20-1 with TRBJ2-1; D is uncertain. Germline CDR1 reads DFQATT; CDR2 reads SNEGSKA (reference sequence). This CDR3 has 14 amino acids. Trimming cost V 4 bases and J 4 bases, with 14 bases left between them. For the CDR3, the DNA is TGCAGTGCTAATACCCGTGGGGATTACAATGAGCAGTTCTTC. It translates to CSANTRGDYNEQFF.

This clonotype showed up many times. This could be a read error, since a much larger clone is one nucleotide away. This chain uses TRBV7-2 with TRBJ1-2, with D uncertain. In germline, CDR1 is SGHTA, CDR2 FQGNSA. The length of the CDR3 is 13 residues. Trimming cost V 0 bases and J 3 bases, with 5 bases left between them. The CDR3, as DNA: TGTGCCAGCAGCTTAGCAGGGTACTATGGCTACACCTTC. Translating gives CASSLAGYYGYTF. Combining the CDR3 with reference TRBV7-2 and TRBJ1-2 gives the whole variable domain GAGVSQSPSNKVTEKGKDVELRCDPISGHTALYWYRQSLGQGLEFLIYFQGNSAPDKSGLPSDRFSAERTGGSVSTLTIQRTQQEDSAVYLCASSLAGYYGYTFGSGTRLTVV.

This clonotype was seen a handful of times. This chain uses TRBV24-1 with TRBJ1-5, with D tentatively TRBD1 (6 bases). Trimming pared 4 bases from V and 6 bases from J, leaving 12 bases between. This CDR3 contains 14 residues. CDR1 KGHDR and CDR2 SFDVKD come from the germline V gene. The CDR3 nucleotides are TGTGCCACCAGTGACTCTAACAGGGTTCAGCCCCAGCATTTT. This translates into CATSDSNRVQPQHF.

This clonotype appeared a few times. The chain links TRBV29-1 to TRBJ2-1; D not certain. The CDR3 covers 14 residues. V lost 4 bases, J lost 0 bases, and 10 bases lay in between. Germline V gene data show CDR1 as SQVTM and CDR2 as ANQGSEA. The CDR3 reads CSVVRRNSYNEQFF. For the CDR3, the DNA is TGCAGCGTTGTTCGGAGAAACTCCTACAATGAGCAGTTCTTC.

V gene TRBV5-1 combines with J gene TRBJ2-5, with unresolved D. The CDR3 is 15 residues long. V was cut by 4 bases and J by 11 bases, with 24 bases left in between. Germline V gene data show CDR1 as SGHRS and CDR2 as YFSETQ. CDR3 in DNA: TGCGCCAGCAGCCCTGAAAAGGGAATCTACAATGAGCAGTACTTC. It is translated as CASSPEKGIYNEQYF.

V is TRBV3-1 and J is TRBJ2-1, with 9 positions matching TRBD2. CDR3 length: 15 amino acids. Germline trimming cut 2 bases from V and 4 bases from J; bases unmatched to any gene: 3. Germline V gives CDR1 LGHDT, CDR2 YNNKEL (reference sequence). The CDR3 spells CASSQIAGAYNEQFF. The CDR3 bases are TGTGCCAGCAGCCAAATAGCGGGGGCGTACAATGAGCAGTTCTTC.

A few counts support this clonotype. This rearrangement joins TRBV13 to TRBJ2-7; D may be TRBD2 (6 bases). Trimming pared 6 bases from V and 3 bases from J, leaving 12 bases between. This CDR3 has 13 amino acids. CDR1 and CDR2 (germline): PRHDT, FYEKMQ (reference sequence). CDR3 in amino acids: CASRSYSGYEQYF. DNA of the CDR3: TGTGCCAGCAGATCTTATAGCGGCTACGAGCAGTACTTC. Full variable domain (rest looked up from reference TRBV13 and TRBJ2-7): AAGVIQSPRHLIKEKRETATLKCYPIPRHDTVYWYQQGPGQDPQFLISFYEKMQSDKGSIPDRFSAQQFSDYHSELNMSSLELGDSALYFCASRSYSGYEQYFGPGTRLTVT.

The V call is TRBV20-1, the J call TRBJ1-2, with 8 bases fitting TRBD1. CDR1 DFQATT and CDR2 SNEGSKA come from the germline V gene (reference sequence). V dropped 0 bases and J dropped 0; count of bases not matched to a gene: 6. This CDR3 has 16 amino acids. CDR3 nucleotide sequence: TGCAGTGCTAGAGACCGGGACAGGTTCCCTAACTATGGCTACACCTTC. Amino acid sequence: CSARDRDRFPNYGYTF.

This clonotype was recorded a few times. The chain recombines TRBV29-1 with TRBJ1-2; 9 bases agree with TRBD1. The CDR3 totals 13 residues. Germline CDR1 reads SQVTM; CDR2 reads ANQGSEA. The junction had 3 bases not matched to a gene; V was cut back by 5 bases and J by 2 bases. The CDR3 region has the DNA TGCAGCGTTTCACAGGGGGCCAACTATGGCTACACCTTC. Protein sequence: CSVSQGANYGYTF.

A few counts support this clonotype. The CDR3 sequence: CAISGVGTGIGYTF. CDR3 in DNA: TGTGCCATCAGTGGGGTCGGGACAGGGATCGGCTACACCTTC. This rearrangement joins TRBV10-3 to TRBJ1-2, with TRBD1 identical over 9 bases. The CDR3 is 14 residues long. The J segment lost 8 bases and the V segment lost 4 bases, leaving 8 bases of the junction unmatched. The germline CDR1 and CDR2 sequences are ENHRY and SYGVKD.

This clonotype was counted a few times. The rearrangement links TRBV5-1 to TRBJ2-5; TRBD1 matches at 9 bases. Unmatched junction bases numbered 4, after V lost 2 bases and J lost 2 bases. This CDR3 comprises 15 residues. Germline CDR1 and CDR2: SGHRS and YFSETQ. In nucleotides, the CDR3 is TGCGCCAGCAGCTTCAACAGGGGGCATCAAGAGACCCAGTACTTC. Protein: CASSFNRGHQETQYF.

As regards this clonotype: Since a much larger clone is just one base distant, this may be a read error. The chain employs TRBV10-3 and TRBJ2-3; D ambiguous. CDR1 is ENHRY and CDR2 is SYGVKD in the germline V gene. This CDR3 contains 16 residues. V lost 4 bases to trimming and J lost 0 bases, with 14 bases between them. The CDR3 sequence is CAISGPGVPSTDTQYF. The CDR3 DNA is TGTGCCATCAGTGGGCCCGGTGTTCCTAGCACAGATACGCAGTATTTT.

V gene TRBV20-1 combines with J gene TRBJ2-7; the match to TRBD1 covers 9 bases. This CDR3 is 16 amino acids long. J was trimmed by 2 bases and V by 0 bases; bases with no gene match: 8. Germline V gene sequence: CDR1 DFQATT, CDR2 SNEGSKA (reference sequence). CDR3 region: CSARERGQGITYEQYF. Written as DNA, the CDR3 is TGCAGTGCTAGAGAGAGGGGACAGGGCATAACCTACGAGCAGTACTTC.

The sample holds a few counts of this clonotype. The chain employs TRBV5-4 and TRBJ2-1; weak D call: TRBD2 (5 bases). Germline V gene sequence: CDR1 SGHNT, CDR2 YYREEE (reference sequence). The CDR3 runs to 15 residues. The ends were cut back, 0 bases at V and 2 bases at J, with 9 bases in the middle. CDR3 nucleotides: TGTGCCAGCAGCTTGGACGGGAACGCCTACAATGAGCAGTTCTTC. Amino acid sequence: CASSLDGNAYNEQFF.

The V and J genes are TRBV20-1 and TRBJ2-4; TRBD1 matches 8 bases. V gave up 2 bases and J gave up 2 bases; unmatched junction bases: 2. Looked up from germline, CDR1 is DFQATT and CDR2 is SNEGSKA (reference sequence). The CDR3 has 14 amino acids. The CDR3 spells CSARYRGSKNIQYF. The DNA of the CDR3 is TGCAGTGCTAGATACAGGGGGTCCAAAAACATTCAGTACTTC.

The V call is TRBV20-1, the J call TRBJ1-5, with D possibly TRBD1 on 5 matching bases. V was shortened by 3 bases and J by 0 bases, with 24 bases between the two germline ends. Germline assignment: CDR1 DFQATT and CDR2 SNEGSKA (reference sequence). The CDR3 covers 19 residues. The CDR3 loop reads CSASLIDPRRTSSNQPQHF. The CDR3 DNA is TGCAGTGCTAGTTTAATTGATCCCCGCCGGACATCTAGCAATCAGCCCCAGCATTTT.

This clonotype was observed a few times. The genes are TRBV9 and TRBJ2-3; D is perhaps TRBD2 (5 bases). Germline V gene lookup returns CDR1 SGDLS and CDR2 YYNGEE. This CDR3 spans 17 amino acids. The V end was cut by 4 bases, the J end by 0 bases, with 18 bases between. The CDR3 nucleotides read TGTGCCAGCAGCCTCCAATATCGAGCGGCTAGCACAGATACGCAGTATTTT. It specifies CASSLQYRAASTDTQYF. The full variable domain, its missing parts supplied by reference TRBV9 and TRBJ2-3, is DSGVTQTPKHLITATGQRVTLRCSPRSGDLSVYWYQQSLDQGLQFLIQYYNGEERAKGNILERFSAQQFPDLHSELNLSSLELGDSALYFCASSLQYRAASTDTQYFGPGTRLTVL.

V usage is TRBV9 and J usage is TRBJ2-7, with 9 bases that match TRBD2. This CDR3 is built from 14 residues. Germline V gives CDR1 SGDLS, CDR2 YYNGEE. V lost 2 bases, J lost 7 bases, and 7 bases stayed unmatched. The CDR3 DNA is TGTGCCAGCAGCGTTGCGGGAGGGGTCCATGAGCAGTACTTC. Protein sequence: CASSVAGGVHEQYF.